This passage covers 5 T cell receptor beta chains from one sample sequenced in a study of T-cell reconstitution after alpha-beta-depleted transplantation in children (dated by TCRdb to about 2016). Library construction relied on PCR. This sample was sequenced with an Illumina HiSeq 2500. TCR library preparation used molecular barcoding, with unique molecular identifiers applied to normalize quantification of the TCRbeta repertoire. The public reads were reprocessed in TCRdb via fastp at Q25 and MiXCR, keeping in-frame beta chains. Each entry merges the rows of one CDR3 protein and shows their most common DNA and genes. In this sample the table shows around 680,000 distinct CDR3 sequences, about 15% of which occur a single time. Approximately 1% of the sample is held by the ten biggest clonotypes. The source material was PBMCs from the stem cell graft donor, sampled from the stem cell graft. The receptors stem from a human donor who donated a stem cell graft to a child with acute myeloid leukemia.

In nucleotides, the CDR3 is TGTGCCAGCAGCGCCCAGGATGGAGGGGCCATCGCTAACTATGGCTACACCTTC. This gives the protein CASSAQDGGAIANYGYTF. The rearrangement links TRBV11-2 to TRBJ1-2; perhaps TRBD1 as D (5 bases). Trimming stripped 5 bases from V and 0 bases from J, with 22 bases between. Germline V gene data show CDR1 as SGHAT and CDR2 as FQNNGV. The CDR3 extends over 18 amino acids.

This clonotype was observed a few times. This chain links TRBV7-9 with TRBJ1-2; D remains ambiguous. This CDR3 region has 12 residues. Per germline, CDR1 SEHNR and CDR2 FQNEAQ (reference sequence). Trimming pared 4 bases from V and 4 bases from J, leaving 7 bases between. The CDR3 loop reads CASSSTSYGYTF. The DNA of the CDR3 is TGTGCCAGCAGCTCCACTTCCTATGGCTACACCTTC.

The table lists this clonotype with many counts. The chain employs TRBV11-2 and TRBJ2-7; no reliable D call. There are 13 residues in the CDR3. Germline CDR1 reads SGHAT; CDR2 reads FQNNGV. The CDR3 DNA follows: TGTGCCAGCAGCTTAACAGACCGCTACGGGCAGTACGTC. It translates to CASSLTDRYGQYV.

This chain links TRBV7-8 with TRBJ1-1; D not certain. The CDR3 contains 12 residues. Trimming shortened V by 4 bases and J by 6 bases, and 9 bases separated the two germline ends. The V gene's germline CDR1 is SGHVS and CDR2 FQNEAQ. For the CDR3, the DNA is TGTGCCAGCAGCTCCTGGGCCTCTGAAGCTTTCTTT. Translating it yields CASSSWASEAFF.

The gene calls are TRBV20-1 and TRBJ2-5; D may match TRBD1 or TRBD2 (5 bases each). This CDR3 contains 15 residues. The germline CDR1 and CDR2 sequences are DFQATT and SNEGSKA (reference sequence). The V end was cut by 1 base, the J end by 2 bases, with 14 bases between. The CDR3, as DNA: TGCAGTGCTAGAGTCCCGGGACGGCATCAAGAGACCCAGTACTTC. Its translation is CSARVPGRHQETQYF.